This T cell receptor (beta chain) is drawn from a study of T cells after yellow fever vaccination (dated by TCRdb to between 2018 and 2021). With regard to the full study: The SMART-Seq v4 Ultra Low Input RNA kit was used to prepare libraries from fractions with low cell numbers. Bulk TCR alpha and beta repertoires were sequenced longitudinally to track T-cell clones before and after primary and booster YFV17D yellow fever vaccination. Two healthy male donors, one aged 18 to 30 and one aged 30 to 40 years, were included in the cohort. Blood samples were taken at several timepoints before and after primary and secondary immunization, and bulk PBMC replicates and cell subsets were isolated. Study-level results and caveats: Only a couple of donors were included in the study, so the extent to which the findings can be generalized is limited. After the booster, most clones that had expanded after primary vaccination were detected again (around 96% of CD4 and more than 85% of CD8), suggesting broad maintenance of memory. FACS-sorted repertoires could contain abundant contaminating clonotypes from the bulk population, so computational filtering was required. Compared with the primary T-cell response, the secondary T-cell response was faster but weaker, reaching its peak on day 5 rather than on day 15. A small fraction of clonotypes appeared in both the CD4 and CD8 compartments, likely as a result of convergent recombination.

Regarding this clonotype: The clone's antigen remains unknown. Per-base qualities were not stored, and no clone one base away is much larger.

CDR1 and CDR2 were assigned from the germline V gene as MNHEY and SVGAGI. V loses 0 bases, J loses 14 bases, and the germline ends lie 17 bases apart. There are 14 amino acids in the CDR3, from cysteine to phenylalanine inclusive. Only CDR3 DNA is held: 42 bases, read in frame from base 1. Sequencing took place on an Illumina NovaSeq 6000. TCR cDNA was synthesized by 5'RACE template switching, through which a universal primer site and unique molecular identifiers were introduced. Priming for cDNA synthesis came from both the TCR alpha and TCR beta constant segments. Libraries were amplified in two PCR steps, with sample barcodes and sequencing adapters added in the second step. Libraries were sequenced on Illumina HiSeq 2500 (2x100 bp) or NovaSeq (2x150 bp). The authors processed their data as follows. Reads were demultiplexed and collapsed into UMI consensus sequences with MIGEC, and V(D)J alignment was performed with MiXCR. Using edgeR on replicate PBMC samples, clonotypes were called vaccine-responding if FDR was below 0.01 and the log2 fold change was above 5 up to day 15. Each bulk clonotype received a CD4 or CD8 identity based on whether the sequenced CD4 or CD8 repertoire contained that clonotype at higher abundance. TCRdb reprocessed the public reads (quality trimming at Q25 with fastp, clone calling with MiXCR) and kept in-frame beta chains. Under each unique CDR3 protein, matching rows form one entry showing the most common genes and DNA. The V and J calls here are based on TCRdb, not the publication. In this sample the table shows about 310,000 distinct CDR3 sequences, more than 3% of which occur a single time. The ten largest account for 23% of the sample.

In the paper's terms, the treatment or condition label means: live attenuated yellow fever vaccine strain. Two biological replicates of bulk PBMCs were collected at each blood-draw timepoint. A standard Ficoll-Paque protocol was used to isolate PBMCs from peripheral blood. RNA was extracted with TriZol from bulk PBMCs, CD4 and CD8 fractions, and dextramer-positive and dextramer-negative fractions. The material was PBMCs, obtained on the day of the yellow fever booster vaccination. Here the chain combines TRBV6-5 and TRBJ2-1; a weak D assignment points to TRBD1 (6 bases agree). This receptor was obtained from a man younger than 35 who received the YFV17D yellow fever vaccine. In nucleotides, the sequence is TGTGCCAGCAGTTACTCGACGGCAGTAAAGGGGGAGTTCTTC. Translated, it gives CASSYSTAVKGEFF.